The 30 T cell receptor beta chains given below trace back to one sample, sequenced in a study of cytotoxic CD8 clonotypes in ibrutinib-treated CLL. Assay: immunoSEQ multiplex PCR; the TCRdb copy retains only in-frame clones and omits some. The sample consists of 200,000 to 250,000 clones, roughly 79% of them appearing once. The sequencing used PBMCs, collected after 12 months of ibrutinib treatment. The receptors were gathered from a human donor with chronic lymphocytic leukemia.

The chain carries TRBV19 and TRBJ2-5, with D perhaps matching TRBD1 or TRBD2 (6 bases each). This CDR3 is built from 15 residues. V was pared by 4 bases and J by 4 bases, with 16 bases between. CDR1 LNHDA and CDR2 SQIVND come from the germline V gene (reference sequence). The CDR3 here is CASSSGTSVTETQYF. DNA of the CDR3: TGTGCCAGTAGTAGCGGGACATCAGTAACAGAGACCCAGTACTTC.

This chain joins TRBV15 and TRBJ1-3; no clear D gene. Germline CDR1 is LNHNV and CDR2 is YYDKDF (reference sequence). The CDR3 runs 16 residues. The V end was cut by 0 bases, the J end by 0 bases, with 9 bases between. CDR3 amino acids: CATSRDRGVSGNTIYF. The DNA for the CDR3 is TGTGCCACCAGCAGAGATCGGGGAGTCTCTGGAAACACCATATATTTT.

This clone turned up a few times. Here the CDR3 DNA reads TGTGCCAGCAGTTACGACAGGAGCTACGAGCAGTACTTC. As protein: CASSYDRSYEQYF. The chain combines TRBV6-5 with TRBJ2-7; D may be TRBD1 (6 bases). Trimming shortened V by 2 bases and J by 3 bases, and 8 bases separated the two germline ends. The CDR3 contains 13 residues. Per germline, CDR1 MNHEY and CDR2 SVGAGI.

This rearrangement joins TRBV28 to TRBJ2-7; no clear D gene. V was shortened by 10 bases and J by 5 bases, with 15 bases between the two germline ends. The CDR3 has 12 amino acids. The germline V gene encodes CDR1 MDHEN and CDR2 SYDVKM. Written as DNA, the CDR3 is TGTGCCACCACCGCTAATTGGAACGAGCAGTACTTC. Protein sequence: CATTANWNEQYF.

This chain links TRBV14 with TRBJ2-5; D unclear. The CDR3 runs to 12 residues. V lost 4 bases to trimming and J lost 1 base, with 4 bases between them. Germline V lookup: CDR1 SGHDN, CDR2 FVKESK. CDR3 residues: CASSRTQETQYF. The CDR3 region has the DNA TGTGCCAGCAGCCGAACCCAAGAGACCCAGTACTTC.

V usage is TRBV7-9 and J usage is TRBJ1-3, with a possible D match to TRBD1 (5 bases). Germline values: CDR1 SEHNR, CDR2 FQNEAQ (reference sequence). The V gene lost 5 bases and the J gene lost 4 bases, with 18 bases spanning the gap. The CDR3 consists of 16 residues. The CDR3 loop reads CASSPPGMGVGNTIYF. The CDR3 DNA reads TGTGCCAGCAGCCCGCCGGGAATGGGGGTCGGAAACACCATATATTTT.

This rearrangement joins TRBV18 to TRBJ1-2, with D possibly TRBD1 on 5 matching bases. V was clipped by 1 base and J by 4 bases, with 19 bases between them. This CDR3 comprises 17 residues. Germline lookup yields CDR1 KGHSH and CDR2 LQKENI. The CDR3 sequence: CASSPRQKTLQIYGYTF. In nucleotides, the CDR3 is TGTGCCAGCTCACCACGACAGAAGACCTTACAAATCTATGGCTACACCTTC.

This clone was picked up one time. V and J are TRBV4-1 and TRBJ2-2, with D possibly being TRBD2 (5 bases). The germline V gene has CDR1 MGHRA and CDR2 YSYEKL. The V and J ends lost 4 bases and 5 bases respectively, with 17 bases between them. This CDR3 has 16 residues. The CDR3 nucleotides are TGCGCCAGCAGCCCGTTAGGGCTAGCCAAGACCGGGGAGCTGTTTTTT. The encoded protein is CASSPLGLAKTGELFF.

The gene calls are TRBV28 and TRBJ2-1, with D possibly being TRBD2 (5 bases). CDR3 size: 14 residues. Germline values: CDR1 MDHEN, CDR2 SYDVKM. The germline V and J ends were trimmed by 2 bases and 7 bases, with 12 bases remaining between them. The CDR3 region has the DNA TGTGCCAGCAGTTTAAGGGTTCGAGGGAATGAGCAGTTCTTC. Translated, it gives CASSLRVRGNEQFF.

The chain combines TRBV13 with TRBJ2-3; D remains unclear. Germline lookup yields CDR1 PRHDT and CDR2 FYEKMQ (reference sequence). Trimming removed 2 bases at V and 6 bases at J, with 6 bases between. The CDR3 sequence is 12 residues long. CDR3 DNA: TGTGCCAGCAGCTTACTCGCGGATACGCAGTATTTT. Translation: CASSLLADTQYF. The variable domain in full, with the rest retrieved from reference TRBV13 and TRBJ2-3, is AAGVIQSPRHLIKEKRETATLKCYPIPRHDTVYWYQQGPGQDPQFLISFYEKMQSDKGSIPDRFSAQQFSDYHSELNMSSLELGDSALYFCASSLLADTQYFGPGTRLTVL.

This clone was observed once. The gene calls are TRBV6-1 and TRBJ1-1, with D perhaps matching TRBD1 (6 bases). Germline loops: CDR1 MNHNS, CDR2 SASEGT. Deletions cut 6 bases from V and 0 bases from J, with 11 bases between. This CDR3 region has 14 residues. The CDR3 here is CASSSGTLNTEAFF. In nucleotides, the CDR3 is TGTGCCAGCAGCTCCGGGACACTGAACACTGAAGCTTTCTTT.

The chain uses TRBV28 and TRBJ1-4; D remains ambiguous. The CDR3 runs 15 residues. V gave up 2 bases and J gave up 2 bases, with 9 bases separating them. Germline V gene sequence: CDR1 MDHEN, CDR2 SYDVKM. CDR3 nucleotides: TGTGCCAGCAGTTTACTGGGGAGCACTAATGAAAAACTGTTTTTT. This encodes CASSLLGSTNEKLFF.

CDR3 sequence: CASRLTGDHEQYF. For the CDR3, the DNA is TGTGCCAGCAGACTTACAGGGGACCACGAGCAGTACTTC. V and J are TRBV11-2 and TRBJ2-7; 7 nucleotides align to TRBD1. Germline V gives CDR1 SGHAT, CDR2 FQNNGV. The V and J ends lost 6 bases and 5 bases, in that order; junction bases with no gene match: 7. The CDR3 contains 13 residues.

As DNA, the CDR3 is TGCGCCAGCAGCCCGGGACTAGCGGGAGGGCAGGGGGATGAGCAGTTCTTC. Amino acid sequence: CASSPGLAGGQGDEQFF. The rearrangement links TRBV5-1 to TRBJ2-1; 16 bases are shared with TRBD2. The germline gives CDR1 SGHRS, CDR2 YFSETQ. This CDR3 region has 17 residues. J lost 8 bases, V lost 4 bases, and 9 bases had no gene match.

V usage is TRBV18 and J usage is TRBJ1-4; TRBD1 matches 8 bases. After removal of 2 bases from V and 6 bases from J, the junction contained 8 bases not matched to a gene. Per the germline V gene, CDR1 is KGHSH and CDR2 is LQKENI. CDR3 length: 16 amino acids. CDR3 protein: CASSPSGAGGYEKLFF. The CDR3 coding sequence is TGTGCCAGCTCACCATCTGGAGCAGGGGGCTATGAAAAACTGTTTTTT. Drawing the rest from reference TRBV18 and TRBJ1-4, the complete variable domain is NAGVMQNPRHLVRRRGQEARLRCSPMKGHSHVYWYRQLPEEGLKFMVYLQKENIIDESGMPKERFSAEFPKEGPSILRIQQVVRGDSAAYFCASSPSGAGGYEKLFFGSGTQLSVL.

Only a few counts were recorded for this clone. The chain uses TRBV6-4 and TRBJ2-5; D is possibly TRBD2 (7 bases). CDR1 and CDR2 (germline): MRHNA, SNTAGT. The V gene lost 2 bases and the J gene lost 7 bases, with 14 bases spanning the gap. There are 14 residues in the CDR3. The CDR3 protein is CASSDGGGLGTQYF. The CDR3 DNA is TGTGCCAGCAGTGACGGGGGGGGGCTAGGGACCCAGTACTTC.

The genes are TRBV4-1 and TRBJ2-7; D not resolved. The CDR3 loop spans 14 amino acids. V lost 3 bases to trimming and J lost 4 bases, with 13 bases between them. Germline V gives CDR1 MGHRA, CDR2 YSYEKL. The CDR3 protein is CASSQAVGSYEQYF. The CDR3 region has the DNA TGCGCCAGCAGCCAGGCTGTCGGGTCTTACGAGCAGTACTTC.

The gene calls are TRBV18 and TRBJ2-7; no firm D call. The CDR3 has 13 residues. The germline gives CDR1 KGHSH, CDR2 LQKENI. Trimming stripped 0 bases from V and 0 bases from J, with 3 bases between. Here the CDR3 reads CASSPPVSYEQYF. The CDR3 DNA reads TGTGCCAGCTCACCACCGGTCTCCTACGAGCAGTACTTC.

The chain recombines TRBV18 with TRBJ2-1; either TRBD1 or TRBD2 may fit D (5 bases each). Trimming removed 1 base from V and 5 bases from J, with 15 bases in between. The CDR3 is made up of 16 amino acids. Per germline, CDR1 KGHSH and CDR2 LQKENI. CDR3 DNA: TGTGCCAGCTCACCACGGGGGTTGGGCGCTAACAATGAGCAGTTCTTC. As protein: CASSPRGLGANNEQFF.

J is TRBJ1-3 and V is TRBV5-1, with 8 nucleotides matching TRBD1. The V gene's germline CDR1 is SGHRS and CDR2 YFSETQ. The CDR3 has 15 amino acids. V gave up 4 bases and J gave up 0 bases; unmatched junction bases: 3. The CDR3 sequence is CASSPDRVSGNTIYF. The CDR3 DNA is TGCGCCAGCAGCCCGGACAGGGTCTCTGGAAACACCATATATTTT.

The rearrangement joins TRBV15 to TRBJ2-1, with D unresolved. The CDR3 is made up of 13 amino acids. CDR1 LNHNV and CDR2 YYDKDF come from the germline V gene (reference sequence). Trimming pared 5 bases from V and 9 bases from J, leaving 14 bases between. CDR3 sequence (DNA): TGTGCCACCAGCGTTGATGCCCCGTCTGAGCAGTTCTTC. It specifies CATSVDAPSEQFF.

The rearrangement uses TRBV6-1 and TRBJ1-5; D is unclear. This CDR3 region has 12 residues. Trimming took off 6 bases at V and 0 bases at J, with 3 bases between the two ends. The germline V gene has CDR1 MNHNS and CDR2 SASEGT. The CDR3, as DNA: TGTGCCAGCAGGCATAGCAATCAGCCCCAGCATTTT. It translates to CASRHSNQPQHF.

V is TRBV11-2 and J is TRBJ2-4, with D tentatively TRBD1 (5 bases). This CDR3 region has 16 residues. CDR1 and CDR2 (germline): SGHAT, FQNNGV. Deletions cut 1 base from V and 6 bases from J, with 16 bases between. The CDR3 region is CASSLVPGNIRNIQYF. As DNA, the CDR3 is TGTGCCAGCAGCTTAGTTCCAGGGAACATACGAAACATTCAGTACTTC.

The V and J genes are TRBV7-2 and TRBJ2-7; the D gene is possibly TRBD2 (6 bases). The CDR3 spans 16 residues. Trimming pared 5 bases from V and 6 bases from J, leaving 23 bases between. Germline V gene lookup returns CDR1 SGHTA and CDR2 FQGNSA. The DNA for the CDR3 is TGTGCCAGCAGCAGACTCGCCGGGACTTCCCAAGGCGAGCAGTACTTC. Encoded protein: CASSRLAGTSQGEQYF.

The chain is built from TRBV18 and TRBJ1-1; weak D call: TRBD1 (6 bases). The V and J ends lost 6 bases and 7 bases respectively, with 27 bases between them. CDR3 length equals 17 residues. Germline V gene lookup returns CDR1 KGHSH and CDR2 LQKENI. The CDR3 region has the DNA TGTGCCAGCTCCCTATCAATAGGGGGGCGTTCGGCAGGTGAAGCTTTCTTT. It is translated as CASSLSIGGRSAGEAFF.

The V gene is TRBV28, the J gene TRBJ1-1, with D possibly matching TRBD1 (5 bases). This CDR3 is 13 amino acids long. The V gene's germline CDR1 is MDHEN and CDR2 SYDVKM. Deletions cut 6 bases from V and 5 bases from J, with 13 bases between. The CDR3 spells CASRSGGMTEAFF. In nucleotides, the CDR3 is TGTGCCAGCAGATCTGGGGGGATGACTGAAGCTTTCTTT.

This clone was counted a single time. This CDR3 is also generated by other DNA sequences in the sample. This chain links TRBV27 with TRBJ2-5, with a tentative D call TRBD1 (5 bases). The CDR3 sequence is 14 residues long. CDR1 MNHEY and CDR2 SMNVEV come from the germline V gene (reference sequence). With 1 base removed from V and 4 bases from J, the gap between germline ends came to 10 bases. The CDR3 loop is CASSLLGAGETQYF. CDR3 in DNA: TGTGCCAGCAGTTTATTAGGGGCCGGAGAGACCCAGTACTTC.

Points on this clone: At one end, the junction sequence differs from germline, possibly due to a read error. The chain recombines TRBV7-7 with TRBJ1-1, with unresolved D. Germline V CDR1 and CDR2: SSHAT, FNYEAQ (reference sequence). The CDR3 is made up of 13 amino acids. CDR3 nucleotides: TGTGCTAGCAGCATAACACCGAACACTGAAGCTTTCTTT. Protein: CASSITPNTEAFF.

This chain joins TRBV19 and TRBJ2-7, with a weak D call TRBD1 (6 bases). The germline V and J ends were trimmed by 6 bases and 0 bases, with 12 bases remaining between them. The CDR3 is 14 amino acids. Germline CDR1 is LNHDA and CDR2 is SQIVND (reference sequence). CDR3 nucleotide sequence: TGTGCCAGTAGAATGCAGGACAGCTCCTACGAGCAGTACTTC. It specifies CASRMQDSSYEQYF.

The chain has TRBV6-5 and TRBJ1-4, with unresolved D. The V end lost 10 bases, the J end lost 0 bases, and 9 bases lay between the germline ends. Germline V gene data show CDR1 as MNHEY and CDR2 as SVGAGI. The CDR3 runs 13 residues. In DNA form, the CDR3 reads TGTGCCACCAAGACGGCAACTAATGAAAAACTGTTTTTT. Translation gives CATKTATNEKLFF.